This T cell receptor (beta chain) was retrieved from a study of cytomegalovirus exposure and HLA in healthy donors. Study observations and caveats: A later analysis reported that several of the most significant clusters appeared to be linked to common viral pathogens, among them Epstein-Barr virus.

Primers for the PCR totalled 60 Vbeta and 13 Jbeta. Sequenced by immunoSEQ multiplex PCR; TCRdb stores in-frame clones only, minus some. This table has 99,000 or so clones, around 74% appearing once. The V gene's germline CDR1 is LGHNA and CDR2 YNFKEQ. The length of the CDR3 is 16 residues. V lost 0 bases, J lost 4 bases, and 5 bases stayed unmatched. Comment on this clone: Its target is unknown.

Sequencing was performed on PBMCs. This receptor was identified in a woman between 40 and 50 years old in good health and CMV-seropositive. The chain couples TRBV4-2 to TRBJ1-5, with TRBD1 identical over 8 bases. The CDR3 DNA follows: TGTGCCAGCAGCCAAGAGGCAGGGGGCGGTAATCAGCCCCAGCATTTT. This encodes CASSQEAGGGNQPQHF.